The entry that follows covers one T cell receptor (beta chain) sequence. Other nucleotide sequences from this sample produce the same CDR3. The data originate from a study of blood T cell repertoires in COVID-19. Looking at the study overall: Sites across the United States, Italy and Spain contributed samples from acute and convalescent COVID-19. From T cells, B-cell-depleted T cells, or PBMCs came the material, which was cDNA or gDNA.

The CDR3 extends over 14 amino acids. The V end lost 0 bases, the J end lost 1 base, and 5 bases lay between the germline ends. Germline V gene lookup returns CDR1 SEHNR and CDR2 FQNEAQ (reference sequence). Study processing details: It was from reference gene primer amplification that nucleated cell counts were estimated. Sequencing was performed with immunoSEQ multiplex PCR; in TCRdb, only in-frame clones are kept and a portion is missing. V and J calls and clone size are copied from that table; D and trimming were computed from the DNA. The sample gives 65,000 to 90,000 clones, about nine tenths of which show up once; 8% to 9.5% is in the top ten.

This chain joins TRBV7-9 and TRBJ2-3; tentatively, D is TRBD1 (5 bases). This sequence was found in a man aged 45 to 65 with acute or convalescent COVID-19. Sequencing was performed on peripheral blood. CDR3 sequence: CASSLAGGTDTQYF. In DNA, the CDR3 is TGTGCCAGCAGCTTAGCAGGGGGCACAGATACGCAGTATTTT.